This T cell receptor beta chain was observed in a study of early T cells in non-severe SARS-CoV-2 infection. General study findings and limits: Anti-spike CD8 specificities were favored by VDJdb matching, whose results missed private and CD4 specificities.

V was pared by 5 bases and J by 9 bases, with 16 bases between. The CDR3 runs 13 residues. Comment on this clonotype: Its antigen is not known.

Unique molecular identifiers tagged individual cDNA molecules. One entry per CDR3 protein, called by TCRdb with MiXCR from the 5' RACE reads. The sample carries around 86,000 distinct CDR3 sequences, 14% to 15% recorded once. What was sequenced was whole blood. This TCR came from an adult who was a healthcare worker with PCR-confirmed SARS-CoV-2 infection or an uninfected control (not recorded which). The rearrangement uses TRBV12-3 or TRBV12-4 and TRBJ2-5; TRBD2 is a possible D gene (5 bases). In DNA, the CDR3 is TGTGCCAGCAGTCTACCCCGATCGAGGGCCCAGTACTTC. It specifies CASSLPRSRAQYF.